The source of this T cell receptor (beta chain) is a study of OX40 agonist ivuxolimab in advanced cancers. TCRdb's copy holds only in-frame clones and misses some; the assay was immunoSEQ multiplex PCR. The table includes approximately 65,000 clones, roughly 90% detected once. Germline values: CDR1 SGHNT, CDR2 YENEEA. The CDR3 is made up of 15 amino acids. After removal of 6 bases from V and 2 bases from J, the junction contained 5 bases not matched to a gene. The receptor's source is an adult with an advanced solid tumor such as melanoma, head and neck, liver or kidney cancer. This chain joins TRBV11-3 and TRBJ2-2, with 8 bases aligning to TRBD2. Sample: CD4+ or CD8+ T cells sorted from blood, taken in a trial of the OX40 agonist ivuxolimab. CDR3 nucleotide sequence: TGTGCCAGCAGGGTTAGCGGGGTTAACACCGGGGAGCTGTTTTTT. Translating gives CASRVSGVNTGELFF.